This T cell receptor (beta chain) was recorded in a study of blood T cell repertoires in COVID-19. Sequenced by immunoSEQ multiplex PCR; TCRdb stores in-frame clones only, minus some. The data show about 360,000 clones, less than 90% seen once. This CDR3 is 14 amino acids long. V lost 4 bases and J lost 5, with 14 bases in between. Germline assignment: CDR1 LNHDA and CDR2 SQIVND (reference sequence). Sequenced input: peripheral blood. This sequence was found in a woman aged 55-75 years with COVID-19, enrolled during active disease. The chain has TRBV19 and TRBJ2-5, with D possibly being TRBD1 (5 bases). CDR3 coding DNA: TGTGCCAGTAGTAACGAAGGGGTTGGGGAGACCCAGTACTTC. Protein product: CASSNEGVGETQYF.